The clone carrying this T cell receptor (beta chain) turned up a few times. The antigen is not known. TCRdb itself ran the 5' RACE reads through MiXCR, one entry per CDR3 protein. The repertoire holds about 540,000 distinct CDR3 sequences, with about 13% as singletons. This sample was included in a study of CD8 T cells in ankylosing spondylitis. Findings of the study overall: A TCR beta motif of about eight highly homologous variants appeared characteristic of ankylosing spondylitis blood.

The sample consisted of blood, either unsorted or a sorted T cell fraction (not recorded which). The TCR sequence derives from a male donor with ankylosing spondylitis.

The CDR3 DNA reads as TGCGCCAGCAGCCCGGCCCGCGGGGGAGATACGCAGTATTTT. It encodes CASSPARGGDTQYF. The genes are TRBV5-1 and TRBJ2-3; 7 bases agree with TRBD2. J was trimmed by 5 bases and V by 4 bases; bases with no gene match: 7. CDR1 and CDR2 (germline): SGHRS, YFSETQ. CDR3 size: 14 residues.